The clone carrying this TCR beta chain was found many times. The antigen remains unidentified. This CDR3 is 15 amino acids long. V gave up 6 bases and J gave up 3 bases; unmatched junction bases: 4. From germline, CDR1 is SNHLY and CDR2 FYNNEI. Uncontrolled infection, other autoimmune disease, pregnancy and lactation each barred patients from inclusion. The entry originates in a study of T cells in Graves' hyperthyroidism and ophthalmopathy. Study-wide findings and caveats: Blood also contained most expanded thyroid clonotypes above 0.001. In simple terms, a model built on 13 V-J features told ophthalmopathy apart from stable hyperthyroidism. The model foresaw ophthalmopathy a median around 6.4 months prior to onset.

What was amplified from RNA transcripts were TCR beta CDR3 regions. In the first-round RT-PCR of the TCR CDR3, the HTBI primer set was used. MiXCR, run by TCRdb on the multiplex PCR reads, gives a single entry per CDR3 protein. This sample has approximately 590,000 distinct CDR3 sequences, with about 43% found just once. The receptor was derived from a woman between 18 and 29 years old with Graves' hyperthyroidism. The material sequenced was peripheral blood or thyroid tissue (not recorded which). The rearrangement uses TRBV2 and TRBJ1-5; 11 bases align to TRBD1. DNA of the CDR3: TGTGCCAGCAGACCGGACAGGGGGCACAATCAGCCCCAGCATTTT. This codes for CASRPDRGHNQPQHF.